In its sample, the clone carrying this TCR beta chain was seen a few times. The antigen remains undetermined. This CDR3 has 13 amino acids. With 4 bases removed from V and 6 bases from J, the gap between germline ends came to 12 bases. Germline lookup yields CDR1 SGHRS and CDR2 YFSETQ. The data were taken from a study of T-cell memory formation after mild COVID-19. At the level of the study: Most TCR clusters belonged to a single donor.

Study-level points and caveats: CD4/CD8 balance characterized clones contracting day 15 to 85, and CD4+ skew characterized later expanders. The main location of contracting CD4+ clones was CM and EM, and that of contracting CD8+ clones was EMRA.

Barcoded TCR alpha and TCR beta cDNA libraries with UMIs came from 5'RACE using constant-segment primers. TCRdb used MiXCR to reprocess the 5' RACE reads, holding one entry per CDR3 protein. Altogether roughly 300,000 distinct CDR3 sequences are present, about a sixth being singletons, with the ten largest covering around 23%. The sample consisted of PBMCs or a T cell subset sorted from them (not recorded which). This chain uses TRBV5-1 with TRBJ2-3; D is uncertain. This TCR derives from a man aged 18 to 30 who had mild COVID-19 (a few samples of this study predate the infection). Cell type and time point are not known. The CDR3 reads CASSRASRDTQYF. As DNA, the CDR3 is TGCGCCAGCAGCCGGGCCTCCAGGGATACGCAGTATTTT. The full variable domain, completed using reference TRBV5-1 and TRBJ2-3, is KAGVTQTPRYLIKTRGQQVTLSCSPISGHRSVSWYQQTPGQGLQFLFEYFSETQRNKGNFPGRFSGRQFSNSRSEMNVSTLELGDSALYLCASSRASRDTQYFGPGTRLTVL.